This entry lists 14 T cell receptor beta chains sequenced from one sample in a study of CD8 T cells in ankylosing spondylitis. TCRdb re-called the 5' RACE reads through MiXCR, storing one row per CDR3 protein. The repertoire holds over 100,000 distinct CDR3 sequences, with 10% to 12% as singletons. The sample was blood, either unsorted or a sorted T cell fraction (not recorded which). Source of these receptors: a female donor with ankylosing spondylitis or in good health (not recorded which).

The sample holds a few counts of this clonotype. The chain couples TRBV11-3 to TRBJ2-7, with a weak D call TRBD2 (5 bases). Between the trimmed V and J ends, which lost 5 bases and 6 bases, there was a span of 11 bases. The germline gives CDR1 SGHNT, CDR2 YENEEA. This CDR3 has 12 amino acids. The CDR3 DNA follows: TGTGCCAGCAGCCCCGGCGAGGGCGAGCAGTACTTC. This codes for CASSPGEGEQYF. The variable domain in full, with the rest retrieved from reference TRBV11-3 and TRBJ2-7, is EAGVVQSPRYKIIEKKQPVAFWCNPISGHNTLYWYLQNLGQGPELLIRYENEEAVDDSQLPKDRFSAERLKGVDSTLKIQPAELGDSAVYLCASSPGEGEQYFGPGTRLTVT.

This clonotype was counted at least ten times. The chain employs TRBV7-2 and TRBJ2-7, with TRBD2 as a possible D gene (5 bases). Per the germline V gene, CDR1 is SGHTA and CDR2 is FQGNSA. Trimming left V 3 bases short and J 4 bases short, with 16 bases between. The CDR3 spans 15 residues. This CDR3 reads CASSFVPGIEYEQYF. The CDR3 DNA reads TGTGCCAGCAGCTTCGTCCCGGGGATTGAATACGAGCAGTACTTC.

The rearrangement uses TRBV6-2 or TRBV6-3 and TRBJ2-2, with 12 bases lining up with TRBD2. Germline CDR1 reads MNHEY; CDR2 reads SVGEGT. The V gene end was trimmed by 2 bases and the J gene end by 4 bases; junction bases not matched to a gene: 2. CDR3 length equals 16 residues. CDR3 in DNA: TGTGCCAGCAGTTACGGACTAGCGGGGAGCACCGGGGAGCTGTTTTTT. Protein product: CASSYGLAGSTGELFF.

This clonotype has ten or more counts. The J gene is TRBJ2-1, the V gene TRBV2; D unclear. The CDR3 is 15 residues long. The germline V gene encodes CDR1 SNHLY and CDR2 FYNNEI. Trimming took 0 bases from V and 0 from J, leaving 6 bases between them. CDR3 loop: CASSEARVSYNEQFF. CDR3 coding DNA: TGTGCCAGCAGTGAAGCCAGAGTCTCCTACAATGAGCAGTTCTTC.

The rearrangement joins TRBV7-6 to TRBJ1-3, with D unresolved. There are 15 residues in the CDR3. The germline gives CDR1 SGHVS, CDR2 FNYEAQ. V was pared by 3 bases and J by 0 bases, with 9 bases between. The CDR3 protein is CASSLAEGSGNTIYF. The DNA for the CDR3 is TGTGCCAGCAGCTTGGCCGAGGGCTCTGGAAACACCATATATTTT.

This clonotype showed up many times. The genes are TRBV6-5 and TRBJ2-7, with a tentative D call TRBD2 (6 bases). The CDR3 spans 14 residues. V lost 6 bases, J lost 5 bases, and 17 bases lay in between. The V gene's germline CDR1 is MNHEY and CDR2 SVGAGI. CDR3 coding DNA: TGTGCCAGCAGGACCTCGGTCTGGGGGGACGAGCAGTACTTC. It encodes CASRTSVWGDEQYF.

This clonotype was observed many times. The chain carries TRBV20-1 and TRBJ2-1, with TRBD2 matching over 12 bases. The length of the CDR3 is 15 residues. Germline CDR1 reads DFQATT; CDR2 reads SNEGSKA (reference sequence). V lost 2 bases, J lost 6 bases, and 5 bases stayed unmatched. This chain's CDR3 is CSARRLAGASNEQFF. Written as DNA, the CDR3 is TGCAGTGCTAGAAGACTAGCGGGGGCGAGCAATGAGCAGTTCTTC.

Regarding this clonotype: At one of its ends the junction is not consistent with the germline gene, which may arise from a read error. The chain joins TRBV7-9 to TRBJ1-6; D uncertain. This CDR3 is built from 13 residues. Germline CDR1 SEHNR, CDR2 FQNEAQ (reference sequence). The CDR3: CPSSHDLISPLHF. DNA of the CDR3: TGTCCCAGCAGCCACGACCTTATCTCACCCCTCCACTTT.

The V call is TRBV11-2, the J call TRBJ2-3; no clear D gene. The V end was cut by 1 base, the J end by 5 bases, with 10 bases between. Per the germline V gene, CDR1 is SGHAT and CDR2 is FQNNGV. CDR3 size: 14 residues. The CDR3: CASSLVSGGDTQYF. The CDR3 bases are TGTGCCAGCAGCTTAGTTTCGGGTGGAGATACGCAGTATTTT.

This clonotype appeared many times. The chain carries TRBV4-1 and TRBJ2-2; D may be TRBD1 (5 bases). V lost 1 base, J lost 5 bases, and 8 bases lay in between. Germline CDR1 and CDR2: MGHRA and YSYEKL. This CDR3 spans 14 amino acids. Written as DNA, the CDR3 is TGCGCCAGCAGCCAAGGGCGACAGACCGGGGAGCTGTTTTTT. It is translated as CASSQGRQTGELFF.

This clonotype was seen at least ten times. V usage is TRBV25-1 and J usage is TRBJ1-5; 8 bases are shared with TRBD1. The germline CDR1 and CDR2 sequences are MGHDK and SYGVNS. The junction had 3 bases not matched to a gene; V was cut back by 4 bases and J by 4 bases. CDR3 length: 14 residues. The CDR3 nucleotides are TGTGCCAGCAGTGGGGACAGGACAAATCAGCCCCAGCATTTT. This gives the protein CASSGDRTNQPQHF.

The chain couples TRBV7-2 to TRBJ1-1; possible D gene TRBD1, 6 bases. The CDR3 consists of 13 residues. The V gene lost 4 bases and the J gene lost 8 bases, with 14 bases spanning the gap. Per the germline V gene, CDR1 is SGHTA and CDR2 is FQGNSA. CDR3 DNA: TGTGCCAGCAGCTGGACAGTCGCTTCGGAAGCTTTCTTT. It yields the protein CASSWTVASEAFF.

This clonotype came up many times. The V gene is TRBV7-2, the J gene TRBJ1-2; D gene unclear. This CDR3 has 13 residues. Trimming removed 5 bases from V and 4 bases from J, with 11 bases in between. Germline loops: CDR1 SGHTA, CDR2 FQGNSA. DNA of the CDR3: TGTGCCAGCAGCACAGCAACGGGCTATGGCTACACCTTC. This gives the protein CASSTATGYGYTF. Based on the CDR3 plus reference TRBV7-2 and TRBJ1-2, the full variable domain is GAGVSQSPSNKVTEKGKDVELRCDPISGHTALYWYRQSLGQGLEFLIYFQGNSAPDKSGLPSDRFSAERTGGSVSTLTIQRTQQEDSAVYLCASSTATGYGYTFGSGTRLTVV.

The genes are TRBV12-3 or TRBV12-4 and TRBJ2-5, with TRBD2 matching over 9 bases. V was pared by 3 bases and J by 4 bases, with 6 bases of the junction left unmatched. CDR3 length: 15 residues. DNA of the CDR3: TGTGCCAGCAGTTTGGGGACTAGCAGAACAGAGACCCAGTACTTC. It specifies CASSLGTSRTETQYF.